The clone carrying this T cell receptor beta chain has only a few counts. What it binds is not known. The ends were cut back, 8 bases at V and 2 bases at J, with 17 bases in the middle. This CDR3 has 15 residues. Germline assignment: CDR1 ENHRY and CDR2 SYGVKD. MiXCR was run by TCRdb on the reads, yielding one entry per CDR3 protein. The sample consists of about a million distinct CDR3 sequences, roughly 30% of them appearing once. The data are from a study of T cell repertoires in cytomegalovirus infection. Overall study context: Recently identified HLA-C-restricted CMV epitopes were used, and well-studied HLA-B-restricted CMV epitopes were used as well. It can be stated that public TCR beta signatures indicated CMV infection as well as a matching HLA type.

Study observations and caveats: CMV-specific HLA-C-restricted TCR beta clonotypes dominated the ex vivo response. Accumulated public TCR beta family frequency recognized individuals carrying CMV together with the relevant HLA.

This specimen was cultured CD8+ T cells from PBMCs, taken from culture after CMV antigen stimulation. The rearrangement uses TRBV10-3 and TRBJ2-3; no reliable D call. This receptor was taken from a human donor in good health (CMV status not recorded). Some clones in this sample may be carry-over from other donors' samples. In DNA form, the CDR3 reads TGTGCCATCGGGCCCCTTAAGACCAACACAGATACGCAGTATTTT. It specifies CAIGPLKTNTDTQYF.